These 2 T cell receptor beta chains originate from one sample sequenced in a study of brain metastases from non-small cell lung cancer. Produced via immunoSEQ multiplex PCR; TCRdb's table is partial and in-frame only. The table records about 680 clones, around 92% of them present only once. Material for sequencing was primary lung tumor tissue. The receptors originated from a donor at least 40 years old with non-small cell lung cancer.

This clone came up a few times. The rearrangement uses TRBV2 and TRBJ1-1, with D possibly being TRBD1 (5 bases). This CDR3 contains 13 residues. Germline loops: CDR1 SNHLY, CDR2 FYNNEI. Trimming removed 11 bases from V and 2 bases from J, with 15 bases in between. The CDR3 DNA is TGTGCCGCAATCATGGGGGACAACACTGAAGCTTTCTTT. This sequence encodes CAAIMGDNTEAFF.

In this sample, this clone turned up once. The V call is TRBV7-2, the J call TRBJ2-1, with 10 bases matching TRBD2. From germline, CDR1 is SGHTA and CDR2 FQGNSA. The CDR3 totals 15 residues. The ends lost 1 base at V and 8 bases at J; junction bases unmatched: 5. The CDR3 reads CASSLEAGGLHEQFF. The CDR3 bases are TGTGCCAGCAGCTTAGAAGCGGGAGGGCTACATGAGCAGTTCTTC.